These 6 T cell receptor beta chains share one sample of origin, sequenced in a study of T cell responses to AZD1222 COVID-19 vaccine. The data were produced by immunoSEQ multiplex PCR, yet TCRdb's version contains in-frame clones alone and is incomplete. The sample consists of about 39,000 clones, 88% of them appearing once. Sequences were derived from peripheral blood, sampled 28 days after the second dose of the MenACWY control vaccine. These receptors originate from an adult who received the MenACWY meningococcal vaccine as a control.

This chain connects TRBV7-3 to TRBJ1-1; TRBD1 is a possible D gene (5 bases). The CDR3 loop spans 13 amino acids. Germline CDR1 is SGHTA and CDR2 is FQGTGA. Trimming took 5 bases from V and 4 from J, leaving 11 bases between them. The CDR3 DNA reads TGTGCCAGCAGCCGGGACTCAGTCACTGAAGCTTTCTTT. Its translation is CASSRDSVTEAFF.

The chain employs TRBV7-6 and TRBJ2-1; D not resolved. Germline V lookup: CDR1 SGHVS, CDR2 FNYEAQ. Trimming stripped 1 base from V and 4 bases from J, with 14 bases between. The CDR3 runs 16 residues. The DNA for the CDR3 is TGTGCCAGCAGCTTAGTAAATTTAGGAGCGTACAATGAGCAGTTCTTC. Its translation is CASSLVNLGAYNEQFF.

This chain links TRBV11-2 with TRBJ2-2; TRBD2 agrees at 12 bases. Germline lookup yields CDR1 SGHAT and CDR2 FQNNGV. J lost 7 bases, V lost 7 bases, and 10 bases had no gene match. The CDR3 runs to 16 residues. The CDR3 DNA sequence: TGTGCCAGCATATCTAGCGGGAGGGCCTTAATCGGGGAGCTGTTTTTT. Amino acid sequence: CASISSGRALIGELFF. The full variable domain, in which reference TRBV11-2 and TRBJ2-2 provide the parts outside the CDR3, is EAGVAQSPRYKIIEKRQSVAFWCNPISGHATLYWYQQILGQGPKLLIQFQNNGVVDDSQLPKDRFSAERLKGVDSTLKIQPAKLEDSAVYLCASISSGRALIGELFFGEGSRLTVL.

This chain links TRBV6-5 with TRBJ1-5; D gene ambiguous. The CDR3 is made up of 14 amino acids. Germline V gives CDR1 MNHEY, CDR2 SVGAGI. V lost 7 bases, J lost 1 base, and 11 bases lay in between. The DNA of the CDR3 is TGTGCCAGCAAGCCTGGTGGGAGCAATCAGCCCCAGCATTTT. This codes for CASKPGGSNQPQHF.

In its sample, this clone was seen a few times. CDR3 in amino acids: CASRPAGAHTQYF. For the CDR3, the DNA is TGTGCCAGCAGACCGGCGGGAGCTCATACGCAGTATTTT. The chain joins TRBV5-4 to TRBJ2-3; 7 positions match TRBD2. The V gene's germline CDR1 is SGHNT and CDR2 YYREEE (reference sequence). The length of the CDR3 is 13 residues. V dropped 5 bases and J dropped 7; count of bases not matched to a gene: 7.

The CDR3 region is CASSGVTPDTQYF. The CDR3 DNA reads as TGCGCCAGCAGTGGAGTAACTCCGGATACGCAGTATTTT. V is TRBV10-1 and J is TRBJ2-3; no firm D call. The germline V gene has CDR1 WNHNN and CDR2 SYGVQD (reference sequence). The CDR3 loop spans 13 amino acids. The germline V and J ends were trimmed by 4 bases and 6 bases, with 11 bases remaining between them.